This is a list of T cell receptor beta chains from one sample in a study of blood T cells in healthy people across ages. One entry per CDR3 protein results from TCRdb running MiXCR on the 5' RACE reads. The table lists about 650,000 distinct CDR3 sequences, 32% of them singletons. Material: blood. Every receptor here comes from a woman aged 80 or over in good health. Both conserved end residues are part of each CDR3. D genes are given only for firm matches. Clone size is stated in some rows and not others, as once, few, many or a class when expanded.

clone_size	d_call	v_call	j_call	cdr3_nt	cdr3_aa
.	TRBD1	TRBV12-3/TRBV12-4	TRBJ2-7	TGTGCCAGCAGTGATGATGGGACAGCTGTCGAGCAGTACTTC	CASSDDGTAVEQYF
few	TRBD1	TRBV28	TRBJ1-1	TGTGCCAGCAGTTTAACAGGGGGCCACTTTAGTGCTTTCTTT	CASSLTGGHFSAFF
.	TRBD1	TRBV29-1	TRBJ2-5	TGCAGCGGGACCCCGGGACAGCAAGAGACCCAGTACTTC	CSGTPGQQETQYF
.	TRBD1	TRBV11-2	TRBJ2-5	TGTGCCAGCAGCTCCCGGACAGGGGTGGTATCAGAGACCCAGTACTTC	CASSSRTGVVSETQYF
many	TRBD1	TRBV20-1	TRBJ2-3	TGCAGTGCCTGGACAGGGCCGGTCACAGATACGCAGTATTTT	CSAWTGPVTDTQYF
.	.	TRBV3-1	TRBJ1-2	TGTGCCAGCAGCCAAGGACAGGCATCGGGAGGCTACACCTTC	CASSQGQASGGYTF
many	.	TRBV15	TRBJ2-6	TGTGCCACTGGACCAGGCTCTGGGGCCAACGTCCTGACTTTC	CATGPGSGANVLTF
many	.	TRBV6-6	TRBJ1-1	TGTGCCAGCACCATTGTGCTGAACACTGAAGCTTTCTTT	CASTIVLNTEAFF
.	.	TRBV6-2/TRBV6-3	TRBJ1-5	TGTGCCAGCTCGATTATGGGGCAAGGCAATCAGCCCCAGCATTTT	CASSIMGQGNQPQHF
many	TRBD1	TRBV7-8	TRBJ2-5	TGTGCCAGCAGTAGAACCGGGACAGGGATGGAGACCCAGTACTTC	CASSRTGTGMETQYF
many	TRBD2	TRBV7-9	TRBJ2-3	TGTGCCAGCAGCCTACCGACTAGCGGGCCCAGCACAGATACGCAGTATTTT	CASSLPTSGPSTDTQYF
.	TRBD1	TRBV25-1	TRBJ2-7	TGTGCCAGCACTGACAGGGCTTACGAGCAGTACTTC	CASTDRAYEQYF
.	TRBD2	TRBV6-2/TRBV6-3	TRBJ2-1	TGTGCCAGCAGCACCTCCACCGGGAGGCGGGACAATGAGCAGTTCTTC	CASSTSTGRRDNEQFF
few	.	TRBV7-9	TRBJ1-5	TGTGCCAGCAGCAAGGGAGGGAGTCGTAATCAGCCCCAGCATTTT	CASSKGGSRNQPQHF
.	.	TRBV6-1	TRBJ1-1	TGTGCCAGCAGTGAAGCTTGGGGGTCGGGGGTGAACACTGAAGCTTTCTTT	CASSEAWGSGVNTEAFF
few	TRBD1	TRBV14	TRBJ1-2	TGTGCCAGCAGCCCTAGGACAGGGCGATCTGGCCACACCTTC	CASSPRTGRSGHTF
.	.	TRBV20-1	TRBJ1-1	TGCAGTGCTAGGAATGCCGAACAGGACACTGAAGCTTTCTTT	CSARNAEQDTEAFF
.	.	TRBV7-9	TRBJ2-7	TGTGCCAGCAGCTTAGGGAAAGTAGCAGAGCCCTACGAGCAGTACTTC	CASSLGKVAEPYEQYF
few	.	TRBV5-5	TRBJ1-2	TGTGCCAGCAGTCCCGTGAGGGCTGGTTCAGGAAACTATGGCTACACCTTC	CASSPVRAGSGNYGYTF
.	.	TRBV20-1	TRBJ2-3	TGCAGTGCTAGGGATAACAGAAAAGATGCGCAGTATTTT	CSARDNRKDAQYF
.	.	TRBV7-2	TRBJ2-5	TGTCCCAGCAGCCGGAGATGGGGCCTTGAGACCCAGTACTTC	CPSSRRWGLETQYF
.	TRBD1	TRBV4-1	TRBJ1-1	TGCGCCAGCAGCCAAGCGGATGGACAGGGGGTTTCGGCCACTGAAGCTTTCTTT	CASSQADGQGVSATEAFF
.	TRBD2	TRBV4-1	TRBJ2-7	TGCGCCAGCAGCCCCGGACTAGCAAACTACGAGCAGTACTTC	CASSPGLANYEQYF
few	.	TRBV6-5	TRBJ2-7	TGTGCCAGCAGTTACCGGCGGCTAGCACCCCACGAGCAGTACTTC	CASSYRRLAPHEQYF
.	TRBD2	TRBV2	TRBJ2-2	TGTGCCAGTGTCGAGCGGGGGAACACCGGGGAGCTGTTTTTT	CASVERGNTGELFF
.	.	TRBV15	TRBJ1-6	TGTGCCACCAGCAGAGACAGGGTAGATTCAGGTTCACCCCTCTACTTT	CATSRDRVDSGSPLYF
many	TRBD1	TRBV5-1	TRBJ2-5	TGTGCCAGCAGCTCGGGGACAGGGAGAGAGACCCAGTACTTC	CASSSGTGRETQYF
many	.	TRBV5-1	TRBJ2-7	TGCGCCAGCAGCTTGACCACCGGGACTTCCTACGAGCAGTACTTC	CASSLTTGTSYEQYF
.	.	TRBV5-1	TRBJ2-5	TGCGCCAGCTCACCCGGGAGAAAAATGGAGGAGACCCAGTACTTC	CASSPGRKMEETQYF
.	.	TRBV10-3	TRBJ2-2	TGTGCCACCAAACTCTCGGTTAGAGACACCGGGGAGCTGTTTTTT	CATKLSVRDTGELFF
many	.	TRBV5-6	TRBJ2-3	TGTGCCAGCAGCTCTTTAGGCCCAGGGGCTGATACGCAGTATTTT	CASSSLGPGADTQYF
.	.	TRBV30	TRBJ2-5	TGTGCCTGGAGTGAAGGGCGAGAGACCCAGTACTTC	CAWSEGRETQYF
.	TRBD1	TRBV5-5	TRBJ1-5	TGTGCCAGCAGCTTGGACTGGACAGGGGGTCCTTATCAGCCCCAGCATTTT	CASSLDWTGGPYQPQHF
.	.	TRBV2	TRBJ2-7	TGTGCCAGCACCTTGGAGAAGAACTACGAGCAGTACTTC	CASTLEKNYEQYF
.	.	TRBV20-1	TRBJ1-5	TGCAGTGCTAGAGAACAGGGCCGGCAGCCCCAGCATTTT	CSAREQGRQPQHF
.	TRBD1	TRBV10-2	TRBJ1-2	TGCGCCAGCGGGGACAGGGCGGGCGACTATGGCTACACCTTC	CASGDRAGDYGYTF
.	.	TRBV4-2	TRBJ2-7	TGTGCCAGCAGCTCGGCCGCCGGGAGCTACGAGCAGTACTTC	CASSSAAGSYEQYF
few	.	TRBV4-1	TRBJ2-7	TGCGCCAGCAGCCAAGAGACAGGCGAGCAGTACTTC	CASSQETGEQYF
many	TRBD2	TRBV12-3/TRBV12-4	TRBJ2-4	TGTGCCAGCTGCTTAGCGGGCAATATAGCCAAAAACATTCAGTACTTC	CASCLAGNIAKNIQYF
many	TRBD2	TRBV7-9	TRBJ2-3	TGTGCCAGCAGCTTCCTAGCGGGGTATGGAACAGATACGCAGTATTTT	CASSFLAGYGTDTQYF
many	TRBD1	TRBV7-2	TRBJ1-5	TGTGCCAGCAGCGGAGGACAGGGGGATGACAATCAGCCCCAGCATTTT	CASSGGQGDDNQPQHF
.	.	TRBV9	TRBJ2-2	TGTGCCTCAGGGGGCGGGGGAACCGGGGAGCTGTTTTTT	CASGGGGTGELFF
once	TRBD1	TRBV15	TRBJ2-5	TGTGCCACCAGCAAACAAGACAGGGACGGAGAGACCCAGTACTTC	CATSKQDRDGETQYF
.	.	TRBV6-2/TRBV6-3	TRBJ1-2	TGTGCCAGCAGTAAACCGGGGCCGCACTATGGCTACACCTTC	CASSKPGPHYGYTF
many	.	TRBV20-1	TRBJ2-1	TGCAGTGCTAGGGGGACAATCAATGAGCAGTTCTTC	CSARGTINEQFF
.	.	TRBV7-9	TRBJ2-7	TGTGCCAGCAGCCCCGGTGCCAGGGGCACCTACGAGCAGTACTTC	CASSPGARGTYEQYF
many	TRBD1	TRBV9	TRBJ1-1	TGTGCCAGCAGCGGTACCGGGACAGGGGAGACTGAAGCTTTCTTT	CASSGTGTGETEAFF
.	.	TRBV7-2	TRBJ2-7	TGTGCCAGCAGCCTCAACGGCAGGAATCCCTACGAGCAGTACTTC	CASSLNGRNPYEQYF
.	TRBD1	TRBV20-1	TRBJ1-4	TGCAGTGCTAAGGGACAGGGAGGAACTAATGAAAAACTGTTTTTT	CSAKGQGGTNEKLFF
.	.	TRBV6-2/TRBV6-3	TRBJ1-5	TGTGCCAGCAGTCAACAAAGCAATCAGCCCCAGCATTTT	CASSQQSNQPQHF
many	.	TRBV20-1	TRBJ1-2	TGCAGTGCTATGGCTTGGGGGTCGGATGGCTACACCTTC	CSAMAWGSDGYTF
few	.	TRBV18	TRBJ2-7	TGTGCCAGCTCCCTAAAGGGGGACCCGGGTTTTAGCGAGCAGTACTTC	CASSLKGDPGFSEQYF
many	.	TRBV4-1	TRBJ1-2	TGCGCCAGCAGCCCCACTACCGGGACAATCGCTAACTATGGCTACACCTTC	CASSPTTGTIANYGYTF
few	.	TRBV10-2	TRBJ2-5	TGCGCCAGCAGTGAGTACGAGACCCAGTACTTC	CASSEYETQYF
.	TRBD1	TRBV4-3	TRBJ2-3	TGCGCCAGCAGCCAAGAATCCGGGACAGGGGTTGGCACAGATACGCAGTATTTT	CASSQESGTGVGTDTQYF
.	.	TRBV28	TRBJ2-3	TGTGCCAGCAGTTTTGTGGGCACTAGGCGGGCGAGCACAGATACGCAGTATTTT	CASSFVGTRRASTDTQYF
.	TRBD1	TRBV27	TRBJ2-2	TGTGCCAGCAGTTTGACAGGGGGGAGCACCGGGGAGCTGTTTTTT	CASSLTGGSTGELFF
many	TRBD1	TRBV28	TRBJ1-2	TGTGCCAGCAGTTTGGGGGACAGGAGAGGCTACACCTTC	CASSLGDRRGYTF
.	.	TRBV7-9	TRBJ1-1	TGTGCCAGCAGCTATTACGGGGCAATGAACACTGAAGCTTTCTTT	CASSYYGAMNTEAFF
.	TRBD2	TRBV12-3/TRBV12-4	TRBJ2-1	TGTGCCAGCAGTTTAATAGCGGGGCCCAATGAGCAGTTCTTC	CASSLIAGPNEQFF